This T cell receptor beta chain comes out of a study of shared clonotypes between healthy human individuals. Overall study context: Samples came from a couple of female and a few male donors aged 18 to 49. Three plates each covered CD4 naive and memory; CD8 naive two, CD8 memory one. Notes on the study in general: Naive subsets, compared against memory subsets, generally had larger estimated richness values. The sharing of about 5% of naive CD4 clonotypes was seen across a handful of donors.

The CDR3 totals 16 residues. V lost 0 bases and J lost 5; bases outside the gene matches: 6. Per the germline V gene, CDR1 is SQVTM and CDR2 is ANQGSEA. A remark on this clone: The antigen is unknown.

The protocol was immunoSEQ multiplex PCR, while the TCRdb copy is restricted to in-frame clones and leaves out a portion. The sample records 950,000 to 1,300,000 clones, 70% to 80% being singletons. The TCR originated in a young man in good health. Sequencing was carried out using memory CD4+ T cells sorted from blood. Subset defined: CD45RA-negative fraction. The genes are TRBV29-1 and TRBJ2-3, with 12 bases that match TRBD2. CDR3 residues: CSVEDALAGGIDTQYF. The CDR3 nucleotides read TGCAGCGTTGAAGACGCCCTAGCGGGGGGGATAGATACGCAGTATTTT.